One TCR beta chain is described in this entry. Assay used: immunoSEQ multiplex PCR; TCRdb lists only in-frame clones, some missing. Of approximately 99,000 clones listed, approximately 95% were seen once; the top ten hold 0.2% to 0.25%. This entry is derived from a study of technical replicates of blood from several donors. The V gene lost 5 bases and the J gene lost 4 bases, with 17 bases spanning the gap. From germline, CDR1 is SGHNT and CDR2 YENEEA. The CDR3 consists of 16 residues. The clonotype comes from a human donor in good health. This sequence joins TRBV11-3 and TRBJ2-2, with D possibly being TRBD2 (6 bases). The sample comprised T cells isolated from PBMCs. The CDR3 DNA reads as TGTGCCAGCAGCAAACGGCGACTAGTAGCCACCGGGGAGCTGTTTTTT. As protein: CASSKRRLVATGELFF.